This TCR beta chain was identified in a study of shared clonotypes between healthy human individuals. Study in general: There were three CD4 naive, three CD4 memory, two CD8 naive and one CD8 memory plates per donor.

The CDR3 extends over 19 amino acids. Germline loops: CDR1 SEHNR, CDR2 FQNEAQ (reference sequence). The V and J ends lost 6 bases and 5 bases, in that order; junction bases with no gene match: 18. Assay used: immunoSEQ multiplex PCR; TCRdb lists only in-frame clones, some missing. This sample has roughly 650,000 clones, with more than 95% found just once. This clonotype originated in a woman aged 30 to 39 in good health. The sample taken for sequencing was naive CD4+ T cells sorted from blood. Subset given: CD45RA+ positively selected. V gene TRBV7-9 combines with J gene TRBJ2-7; 14 bases fit TRBD2. The CDR3, as DNA: TGTGCCAGCAGACACAAAAATTGGACTAGCGGGAGGCGGGACCACGAGCAGTACTTC. Translation gives CASRHKNWTSGRRDHEQYF.